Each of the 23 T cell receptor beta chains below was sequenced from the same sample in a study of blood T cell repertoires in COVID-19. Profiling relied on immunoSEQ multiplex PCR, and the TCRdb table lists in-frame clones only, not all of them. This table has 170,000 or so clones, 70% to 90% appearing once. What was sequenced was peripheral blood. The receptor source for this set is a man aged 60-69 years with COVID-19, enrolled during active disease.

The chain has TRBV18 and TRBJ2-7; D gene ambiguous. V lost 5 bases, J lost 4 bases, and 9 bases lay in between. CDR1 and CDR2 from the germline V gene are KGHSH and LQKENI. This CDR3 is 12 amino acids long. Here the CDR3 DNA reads TGTGCCAGCTCATCCACGCTATACGAGCAGTACTTC. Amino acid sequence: CASSSTLYEQYF.

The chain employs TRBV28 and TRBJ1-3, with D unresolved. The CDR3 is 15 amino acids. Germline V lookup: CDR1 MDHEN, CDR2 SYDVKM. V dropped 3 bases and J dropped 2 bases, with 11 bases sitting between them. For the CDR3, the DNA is TGTGCCAGCAGTTTGCCCACAGTTGCTGGAAACACCATATATTTT. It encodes CASSLPTVAGNTIYF.

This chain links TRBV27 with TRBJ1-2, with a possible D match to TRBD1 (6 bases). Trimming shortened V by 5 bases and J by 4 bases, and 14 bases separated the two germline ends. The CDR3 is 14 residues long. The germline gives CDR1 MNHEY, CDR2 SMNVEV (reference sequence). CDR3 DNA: TGTGCCAGCAGTAGATACGGACAGTTCTATGGCTACACCTTC. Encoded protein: CASSRYGQFYGYTF.

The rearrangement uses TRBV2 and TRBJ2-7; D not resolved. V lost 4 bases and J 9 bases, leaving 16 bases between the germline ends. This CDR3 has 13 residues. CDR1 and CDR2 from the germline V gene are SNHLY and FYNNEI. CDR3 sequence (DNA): TGTGCCAGCAGTGGGCTGGGCGTTCGTAGGCAGTACTTC. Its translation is CASSGLGVRRQYF.

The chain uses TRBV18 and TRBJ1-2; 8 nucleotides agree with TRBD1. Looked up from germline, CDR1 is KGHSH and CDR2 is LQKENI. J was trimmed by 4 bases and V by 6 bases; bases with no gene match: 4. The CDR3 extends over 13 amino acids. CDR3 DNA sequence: TGTGCCAGCTCCCCGGGACAGGTCTATGGCTACACCTTC. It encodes CASSPGQVYGYTF. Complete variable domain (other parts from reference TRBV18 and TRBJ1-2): NAGVMQNPRHLVRRRGQEARLRCSPMKGHSHVYWYRQLPEEGLKFMVYLQKENIIDESGMPKERFSAEFPKEGPSILRIQQVVRGDSAAYFCASSPGQVYGYTFGSGTRLTVV.

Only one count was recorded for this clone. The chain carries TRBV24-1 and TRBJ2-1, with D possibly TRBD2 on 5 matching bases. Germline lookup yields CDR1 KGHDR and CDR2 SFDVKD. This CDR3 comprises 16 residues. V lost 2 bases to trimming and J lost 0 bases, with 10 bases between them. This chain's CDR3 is CATSDSGISSYNEQFF. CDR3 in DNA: TGTGCCACCAGTGATTCCGGGATCAGCTCCTACAATGAGCAGTTCTTC.

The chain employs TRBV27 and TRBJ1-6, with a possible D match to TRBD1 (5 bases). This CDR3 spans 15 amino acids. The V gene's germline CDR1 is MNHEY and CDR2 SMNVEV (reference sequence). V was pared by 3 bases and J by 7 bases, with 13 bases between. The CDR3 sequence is CASSFRVFGNSPLHF. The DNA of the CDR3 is TGTGCCAGCAGTTTCAGGGTTTTTGGGAATTCACCCCTCCACTTT.

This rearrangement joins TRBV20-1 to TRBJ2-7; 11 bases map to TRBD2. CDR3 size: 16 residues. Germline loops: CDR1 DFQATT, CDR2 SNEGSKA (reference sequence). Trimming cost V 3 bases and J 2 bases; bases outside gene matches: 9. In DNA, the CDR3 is TGCAGTGCTAGTAGCGGGGGGGCGTCTCTAACCTACGAGCAGTACTTC. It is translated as CSASSGGASLTYEQYF.

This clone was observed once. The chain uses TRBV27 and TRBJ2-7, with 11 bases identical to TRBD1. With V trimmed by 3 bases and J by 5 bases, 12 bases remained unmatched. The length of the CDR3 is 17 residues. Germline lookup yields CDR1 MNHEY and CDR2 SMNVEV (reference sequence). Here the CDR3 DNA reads TGTGCCAGCAGTTTCCGGACAGGGGGCGCGTGGCCTAACGAGCAGTACTTC. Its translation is CASSFRTGGAWPNEQYF.

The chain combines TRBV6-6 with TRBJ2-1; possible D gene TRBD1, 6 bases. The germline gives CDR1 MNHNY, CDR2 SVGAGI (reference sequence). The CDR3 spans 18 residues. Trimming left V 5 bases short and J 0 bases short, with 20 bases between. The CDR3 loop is CASSPGTTGLGSYNEQFF. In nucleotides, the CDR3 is TGTGCCAGCAGTCCGGGGACAACCGGTTTAGGCTCCTACAATGAGCAGTTCTTC.

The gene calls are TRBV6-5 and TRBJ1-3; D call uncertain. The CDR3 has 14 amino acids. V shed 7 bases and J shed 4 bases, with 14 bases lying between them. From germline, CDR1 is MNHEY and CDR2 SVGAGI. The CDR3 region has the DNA TGTGCCAGCAAAACCCAGGAGGCGGGAAACACCATATATTTT. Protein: CASKTQEAGNTIYF.

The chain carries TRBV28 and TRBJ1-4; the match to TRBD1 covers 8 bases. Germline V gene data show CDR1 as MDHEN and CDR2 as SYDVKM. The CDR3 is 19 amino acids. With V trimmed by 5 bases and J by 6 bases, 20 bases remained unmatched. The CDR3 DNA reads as TGTGCCAGCAGTATATCCCAGGGGGCGGTAGGATTTCCCCATGAAAAACTGTTTTTT. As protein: CASSISQGAVGFPHEKLFF.

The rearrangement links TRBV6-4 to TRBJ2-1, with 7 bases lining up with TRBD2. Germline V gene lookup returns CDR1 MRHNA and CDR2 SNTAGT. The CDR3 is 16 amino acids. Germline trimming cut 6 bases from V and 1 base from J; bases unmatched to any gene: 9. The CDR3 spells CASSRGSGGSYNEQFF. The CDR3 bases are TGTGCCAGCAGCCGCGGTTCGGGAGGTTCCTACAATGAGCAGTTCTTC.

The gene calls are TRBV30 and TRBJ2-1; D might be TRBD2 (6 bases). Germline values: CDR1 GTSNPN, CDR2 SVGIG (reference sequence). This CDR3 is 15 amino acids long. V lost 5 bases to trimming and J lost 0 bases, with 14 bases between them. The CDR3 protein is CAWGRDGSSYNEQFF. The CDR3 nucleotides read TGTGCCTGGGGACGAGACGGGAGCTCCTACAATGAGCAGTTCTTC.

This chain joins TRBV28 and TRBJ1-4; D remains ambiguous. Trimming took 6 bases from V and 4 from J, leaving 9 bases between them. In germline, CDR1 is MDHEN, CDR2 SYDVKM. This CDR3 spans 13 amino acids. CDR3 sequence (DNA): TGTGCCAGCAGAAGAGGGTTTAATGAAAAACTGTTTTTT. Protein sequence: CASRRGFNEKLFF.

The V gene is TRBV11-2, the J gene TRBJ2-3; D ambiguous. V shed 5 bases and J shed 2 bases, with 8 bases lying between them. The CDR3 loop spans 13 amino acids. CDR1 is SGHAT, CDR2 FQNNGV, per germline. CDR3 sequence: CASSPYTTDTQYF. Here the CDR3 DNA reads TGTGCCAGCAGCCCATACACCACAGATACGCAGTATTTT.

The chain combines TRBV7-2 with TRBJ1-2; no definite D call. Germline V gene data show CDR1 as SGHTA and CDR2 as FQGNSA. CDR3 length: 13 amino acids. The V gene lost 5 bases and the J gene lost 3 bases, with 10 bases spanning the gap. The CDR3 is CASSPRGDYGYTF. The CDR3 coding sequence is TGTGCCAGCAGCCCCCGGGGAGACTATGGCTACACCTTC.

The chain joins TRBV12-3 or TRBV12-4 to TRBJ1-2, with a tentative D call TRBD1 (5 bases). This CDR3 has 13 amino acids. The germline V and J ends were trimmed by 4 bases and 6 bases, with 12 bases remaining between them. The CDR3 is CASSSRGFDGYTF. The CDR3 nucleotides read TGTGCCAGCAGTTCTAGGGGATTCGATGGCTACACCTTC.

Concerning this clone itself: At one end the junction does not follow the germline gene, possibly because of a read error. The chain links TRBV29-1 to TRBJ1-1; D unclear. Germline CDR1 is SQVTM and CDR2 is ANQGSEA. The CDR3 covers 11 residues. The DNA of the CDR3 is TGCAGCGTGGAAGGAGACACTGAAGCTTTCTTT. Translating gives CSVEGDTEAFF.

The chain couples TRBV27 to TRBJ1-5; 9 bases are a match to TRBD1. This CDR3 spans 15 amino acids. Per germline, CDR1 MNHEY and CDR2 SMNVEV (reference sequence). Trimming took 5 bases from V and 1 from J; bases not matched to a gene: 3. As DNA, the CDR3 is TGTGCCAGCAGTCGTGGACAGGGGAGCAATCAGCCCCAGCATTTT. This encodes CASSRGQGSNQPQHF.

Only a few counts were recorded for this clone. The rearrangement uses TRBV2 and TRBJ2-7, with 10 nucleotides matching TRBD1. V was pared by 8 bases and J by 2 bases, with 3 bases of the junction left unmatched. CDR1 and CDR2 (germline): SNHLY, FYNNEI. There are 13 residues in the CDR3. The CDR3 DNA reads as TGTGCCAGCCGACAGGGGGCCACCTACGAGCAGTACTTC. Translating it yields CASRQGATYEQYF.

CDR3 amino acids: CASSSPGQSENGYTF. The DNA of the CDR3 is TGTGCCAGCAGTTCACCGGGACAGAGCGAAAATGGCTACACCTTC. The V and J genes are TRBV28 and TRBJ1-2, with 7 bases aligning to TRBD1. The V segment lost 4 bases and the J segment 6 bases; nucleotides outside the gene matches: 11. CDR3 length: 15 residues. Germline V lookup: CDR1 MDHEN, CDR2 SYDVKM.

The CDR3, as DNA: TGTGCCACCAGCAGAGATGAGTACGAGCAGTACTTC. Its translation is CATSRDEYEQYF. The chain is built from TRBV15 and TRBJ2-7; D not resolved. Germline V lookup: CDR1 LNHNV, CDR2 YYDKDF (reference sequence). Trimming left V 0 bases short and J 4 bases short, with 4 bases between. CDR3 size: 12 residues.